This TCR beta chain was sequenced during a study of shared clonotypes between healthy human individuals. Germline assignment: CDR1 SGHAT and CDR2 FQNNGV. The CDR3 totals 16 residues. The germline V and J ends were trimmed by 1 base and 5 bases, with 17 bases remaining between them. Method: immunoSEQ multiplex PCR; TCRdb's copy keeps in-frame clones and lacks some. Counted here are about a million clones, around 77% occurring once; the ten biggest clones make up 0.7% to 0.95%. The sequencing sample was made of memory CD4+ T cells from PBMCs. The subset was: CD45RA-negative fraction. This clonotype originated in a young man in good health. Some clones in this sample may be carry-over from other donors' samples. The chain joins TRBV11-2 to TRBJ2-5; tentatively, D is TRBD2 (7 bases). DNA of the CDR3: TGTGCCAGCAGCTTAGGAGGAGGGGGGGAGATTGAGACCCAGTACTTC. Translated, it gives CASSLGGGGEIETQYF.